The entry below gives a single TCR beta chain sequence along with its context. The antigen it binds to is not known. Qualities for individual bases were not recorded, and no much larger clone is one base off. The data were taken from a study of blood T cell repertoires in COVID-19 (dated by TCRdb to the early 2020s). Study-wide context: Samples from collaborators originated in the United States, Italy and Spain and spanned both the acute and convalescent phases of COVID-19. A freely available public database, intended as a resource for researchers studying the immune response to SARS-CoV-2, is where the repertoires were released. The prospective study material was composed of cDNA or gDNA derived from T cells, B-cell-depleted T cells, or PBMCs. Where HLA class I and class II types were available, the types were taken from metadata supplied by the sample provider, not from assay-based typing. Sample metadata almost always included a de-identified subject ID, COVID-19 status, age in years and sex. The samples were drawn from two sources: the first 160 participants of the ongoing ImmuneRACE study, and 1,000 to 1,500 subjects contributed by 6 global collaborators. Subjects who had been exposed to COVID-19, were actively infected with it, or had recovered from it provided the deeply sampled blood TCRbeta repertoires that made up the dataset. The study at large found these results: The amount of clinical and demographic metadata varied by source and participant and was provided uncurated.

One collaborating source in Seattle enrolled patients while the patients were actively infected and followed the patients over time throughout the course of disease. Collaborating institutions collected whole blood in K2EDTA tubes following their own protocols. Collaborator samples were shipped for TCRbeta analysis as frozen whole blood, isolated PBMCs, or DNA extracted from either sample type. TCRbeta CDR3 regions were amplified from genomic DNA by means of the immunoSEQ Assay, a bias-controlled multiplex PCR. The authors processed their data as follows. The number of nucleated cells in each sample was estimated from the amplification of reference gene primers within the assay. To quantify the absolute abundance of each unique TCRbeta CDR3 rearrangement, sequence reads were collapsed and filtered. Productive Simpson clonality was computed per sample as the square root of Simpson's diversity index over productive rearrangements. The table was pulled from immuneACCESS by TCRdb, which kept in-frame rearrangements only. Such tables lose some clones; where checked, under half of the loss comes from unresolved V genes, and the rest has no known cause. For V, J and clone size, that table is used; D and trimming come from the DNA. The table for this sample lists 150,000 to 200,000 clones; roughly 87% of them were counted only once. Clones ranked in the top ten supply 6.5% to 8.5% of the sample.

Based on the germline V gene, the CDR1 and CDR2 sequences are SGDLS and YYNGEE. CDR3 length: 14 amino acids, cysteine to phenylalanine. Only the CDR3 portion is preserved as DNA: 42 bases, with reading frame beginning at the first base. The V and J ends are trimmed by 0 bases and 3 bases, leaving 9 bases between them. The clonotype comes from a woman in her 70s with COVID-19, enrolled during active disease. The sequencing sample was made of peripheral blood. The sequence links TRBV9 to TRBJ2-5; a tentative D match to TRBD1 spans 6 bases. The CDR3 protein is CASSVDKGEETQYF. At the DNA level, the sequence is TGTGCCAGCAGCGTAGATAAGGGGGAAGAGACCCAGTACTTC.